This record covers a single TCR beta chain. This sample was included in a study of blood T cells in healthy people across ages. A second PCR, run for roughly 7 to 11 cycles, used a sample-barcoded 5' primer plus a J-beta primer mix. MiXCR was run by TCRdb on the 5' RACE reads, yielding one entry per CDR3 protein. The table records around 1,000,000 distinct CDR3 sequences, roughly a quarter of them present only once. The V gene's germline CDR1 is SQVTM and CDR2 ANQGSEA. The CDR3 runs to 11 residues. Separately, the same data were catalogued under a study of T cells of mothers and their children.

This clonotype was obtained from a girl aged 2 to 9 in good health. The chain combines TRBV29-1 with TRBJ2-5; 7 bases map to TRBD2. Sequenced sample: blood. The CDR3 region is CSAGGGETQYF. As DNA, the CDR3 is TGCAGTGCTGGGGGGGGAGAGACCCAGTACTTC. The variable domain in full, with the rest retrieved from reference TRBV29-1 and TRBJ2-5, is SAVISQKPSRDICQRGTSLTIQCQVDSQVTMMFWYRQQPGQSLTLIATANQGSEATYESGFVIDKFPISRPNLTFSTLTVSNMSPEDSSIYLCSAGGGETQYFGPGTRLLVL.